The clone carrying this T cell receptor beta chain was counted between two and nine times. The sample is drawn from a study of T-cell memory formation after mild COVID-19. The V segment lost 6 bases and the J segment 10 bases; nucleotides outside the gene matches: 2. This CDR3 spans 11 amino acids. The germline V gene encodes CDR1 SQVTM and CDR2 ANQGSEA. MiXCR was run by TCRdb on the 5' RACE reads, yielding one entry per CDR3 protein. Here the sample spans roughly 100,000 distinct CDR3 sequences, around 12% being singletons. This sequence originates from an adult woman who had mild COVID-19 (a few samples of this study predate the infection). Cell type and time point are not known. V and J are TRBV29-1 and TRBJ2-1; 11 nucleotides match TRBD2. Sequencing was done on a sample of PBMCs or a T cell subset sorted from them (not recorded which). The CDR3 region is CSVRLAGEQFF. Written as DNA, the CDR3 is TGCAGCGTCAGACTAGCGGGGGAGCAGTTCTTC.